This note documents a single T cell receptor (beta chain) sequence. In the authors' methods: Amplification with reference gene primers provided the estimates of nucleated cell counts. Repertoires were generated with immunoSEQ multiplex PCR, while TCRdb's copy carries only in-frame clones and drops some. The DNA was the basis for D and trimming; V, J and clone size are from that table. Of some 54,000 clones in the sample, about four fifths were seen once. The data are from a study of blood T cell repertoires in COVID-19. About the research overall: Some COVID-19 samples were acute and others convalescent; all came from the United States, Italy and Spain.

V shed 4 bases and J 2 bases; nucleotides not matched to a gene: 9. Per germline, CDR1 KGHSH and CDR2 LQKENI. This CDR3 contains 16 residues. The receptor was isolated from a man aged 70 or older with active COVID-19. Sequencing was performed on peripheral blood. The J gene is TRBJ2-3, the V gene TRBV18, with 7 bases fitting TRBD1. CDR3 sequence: CASSHRLTGPTDTQYF. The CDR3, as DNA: TGTGCCAGCTCACACCGATTGACAGGGCCCACAGATACGCAGTATTTT.